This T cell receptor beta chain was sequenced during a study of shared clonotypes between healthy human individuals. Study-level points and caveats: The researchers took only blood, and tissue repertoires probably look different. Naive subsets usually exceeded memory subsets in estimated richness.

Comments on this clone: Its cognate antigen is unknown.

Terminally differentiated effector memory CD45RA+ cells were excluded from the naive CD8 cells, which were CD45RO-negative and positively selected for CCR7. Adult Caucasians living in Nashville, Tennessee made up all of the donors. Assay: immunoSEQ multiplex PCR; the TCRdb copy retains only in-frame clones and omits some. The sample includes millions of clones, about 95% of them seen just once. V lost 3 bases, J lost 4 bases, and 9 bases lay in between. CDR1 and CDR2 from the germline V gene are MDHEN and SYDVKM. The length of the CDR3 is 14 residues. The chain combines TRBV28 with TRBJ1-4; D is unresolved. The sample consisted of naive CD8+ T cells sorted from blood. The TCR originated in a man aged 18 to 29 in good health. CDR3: CASSFPRINEKLFF. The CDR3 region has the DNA TGTGCCAGCAGTTTTCCAAGAATTAATGAAAAACTGTTTTTT. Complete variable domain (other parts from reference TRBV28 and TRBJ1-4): DVKVTQSSRYLVKRTGEKVFLECVQDMDHENMFWYRQDPGLGLRLIYFSYDVKMKEKGDIPEGYSVSREKKERFSLILESASTNQTSMYLCASSFPRINEKLFFGSGTQLSVL.